This passage covers 24 T cell receptor beta chains from one sample sequenced in a study of T cell responses to AZD1222 COVID-19 vaccine. Only in-frame clones appear in the TCRdb table, and some are missing; sequencing was by immunoSEQ multiplex PCR. The top ten hold about 5.2% of the sample, which has tens of thousands of clones, more than 85% seen once. Specimen: peripheral blood, collected on day 0 of AZD1222 vaccination. The receptors come from an adult in good health.

This chain uses TRBV6-5 with TRBJ1-4; no clear D. The CDR3 covers 10 residues. The germline V gene has CDR1 MNHEY and CDR2 SVGAGI. Trimming shortened V by 3 bases and J by 13 bases, and 6 bases separated the two germline ends. In DNA form, the CDR3 reads TGTGCCAGCAGTTATTGGGGACTGTTTTTT. Encoded protein: CASSYWGLFF.

V and J are TRBV30 and TRBJ1-1, with D perhaps TRBD1 (6 bases). CDR1 and CDR2 (germline): GTSNPN, SVGIG (reference sequence). Trimming removed 0 bases from V and 4 bases from J, with 12 bases in between. This CDR3 is built from 14 residues. The CDR3 DNA follows: TGTGCCTGGAGTGTAGGGGGGCAGGGCACTGAAGCTTTCTTT. This gives the protein CAWSVGGQGTEAFF.

This clone was seen a handful of times. J is TRBJ1-2 and V is TRBV19, with D perhaps matching TRBD1 (6 bases). Germline loops: CDR1 LNHDA, CDR2 SQIVND (reference sequence). The CDR3 extends over 14 amino acids. Trimming removed 5 bases at V and 1 base at J, with 11 bases between. The CDR3 DNA sequence: TGTGCCAGTAGTGGACAGATGAATAACTATGGCTACACCTTC. Its translation is CASSGQMNNYGYTF. Combining the CDR3 with reference TRBV19 and TRBJ1-2 gives the whole variable domain DGGITQSPKYLFRKEGQNVTLSCEQNLNHDAMYWYRQDPGQGLRLIYYSQIVNDFQKGDIAEGYSVSREKKESFPLTVTSAQKNPTAFYLCASSGQMNNYGYTFGSGTRLTVV.

This chain connects TRBV15 to TRBJ1-2; a weak D match, TRBD1 (5 bases). CDR3 length: 14 residues. In germline, CDR1 is LNHNV, CDR2 YYDKDF (reference sequence). Between the trimmed V and J ends, which lost 0 bases and 3 bases, there was a span of 8 bases. In nucleotides, the CDR3 is TGTGCCACCAGCAGAGAAAAAGGGGACTATGGCTACACCTTC. It translates to CATSREKGDYGYTF.

V gene TRBV5-5 combines with J gene TRBJ1-2, with 8 bases lining up with TRBD1. CDR3 size: 14 residues. Germline V lookup: CDR1 SGHKS, CDR2 YYEKEE (reference sequence). J gave up 2 bases and V 4 bases, and 4 bases lay outside the gene matches. The DNA of the CDR3 is TGTGCCAGCAGCACAGGACAGGGCAACTATGGCTACACCTTC. Protein sequence: CASSTGQGNYGYTF. Based on the CDR3 plus reference TRBV5-5 and TRBJ1-2, the full variable domain is DAGVTQSPTHLIKTRGQQVTLRCSPISGHKSVSWYQQVLGQGPQFIFQYYEKEERGRGNFPDRFSARQFPNYSSELNVNALLLGDSALYLCASSTGQGNYGYTFGSGTRLTVV.

This sequence joins TRBV28 and TRBJ1-2; D is possibly TRBD1 (6 bases). CDR3 length: 14 amino acids. The germline CDR1 and CDR2 sequences are MDHEN and SYDVKM. Trimming left V 4 bases short and J 5 bases short, with 14 bases between. In DNA, the CDR3 is TGTGCCAGCAGTTCCGGAGGGGGAGGATATGGCTACACCTTC. Encoded protein: CASSSGGGGYGYTF.

This chain joins TRBV20-1 and TRBJ2-7; D gene ambiguous. Per the germline V gene, CDR1 is DFQATT and CDR2 is SNEGSKA (reference sequence). The CDR3 sequence is 13 residues long. V dropped 3 bases and J dropped 5 bases, with 14 bases sitting between them. CDR3 sequence (DNA): TGCAGTGCTAGTCACAGTGTCACGAACGAGCAGTACTTC. Translated, it gives CSASHSVTNEQYF.

The chain is built from TRBV2 and TRBJ1-6; D gene unclear. V was cut by 4 bases and J by 0 bases, with 7 bases left in between. This CDR3 region has 15 residues. Germline V gives CDR1 SNHLY, CDR2 FYNNEI. CDR3 DNA: TGTGCCAGCAGTGGTTTGAGCTCCTATAATTCACCCCTCCACTTT. Protein sequence: CASSGLSSYNSPLHF.

The chain combines TRBV7-3 with TRBJ2-3; TRBD2 matches at 14 bases. With 5 bases clipped from V and 4 bases from J, the junction kept 5 bases outside the gene matches. CDR3 length: 16 residues. Looked up from germline, CDR1 is SGHTA and CDR2 is FQGTGA. The CDR3 coding sequence is TGTGCCAGCAGCCTGGGACTAGCGGGGGCACCAGATACGCAGTATTTT. Translation: CASSLGLAGAPDTQYF.

The V and J genes are TRBV7-6 and TRBJ2-3; perhaps TRBD1 as D (5 bases). Per germline, CDR1 SGHVS and CDR2 FNYEAQ. This CDR3 spans 15 amino acids. V was shortened by 7 bases and J by 1 base, with 15 bases between the two germline ends. CDR3: CASTQDTAGTDTQYF. The CDR3 DNA follows: TGTGCCAGCACCCAGGACACGGCTGGCACAGATACGCAGTATTTT.

CDR3 coding DNA: TGTGCCAGCAGTGAAGTTCCCTCGGAGACCCAGTACTTC. Protein sequence: CASSEVPSETQYF. The chain uses TRBV2 and TRBJ2-5, with D unresolved. The V end was cut by 1 base, the J end by 5 bases, with 8 bases between. CDR1 is SNHLY and CDR2 is FYNNEI in the germline V gene. The CDR3 extends over 13 amino acids.

This clone was observed a single time. V usage is TRBV6-1 and J usage is TRBJ2-7; 7 bases align to TRBD1. CDR3 length: 14 residues. The junction had 7 bases not matched to a gene; V was cut back by 5 bases and J by 3 bases. From germline, CDR1 is MNHNS and CDR2 SASEGT. The CDR3 protein is CASSQRTGGYEQYF. The CDR3 coding sequence is TGTGCCAGCAGTCAGAGGACAGGTGGCTACGAGCAGTACTTC.

The chain links TRBV9 to TRBJ2-7; TRBD2 is a possible D gene (6 bases). The CDR3 sequence is 15 residues long. Trimming pared 3 bases from V and 4 bases from J, leaving 17 bases between. Germline assignment: CDR1 SGDLS and CDR2 YYNGEE. In DNA form, the CDR3 reads TGTGCCAGCAGCGCGGGGGTGGGGCCGGTGTACGAGCAGTACTTC. Its translation: CASSAGVGPVYEQYF.

The rearrangement joins TRBV7-3 to TRBJ1-2, with D perhaps TRBD1 (6 bases). Germline assignment: CDR1 SGHTA and CDR2 FQGTGA. Trimming cost V 1 base and J 7 bases, with 19 bases left between them. CDR3 length: 16 amino acids. CDR3 amino acids: CASSLRGSRGISGYTF. The CDR3, as DNA: TGTGCCAGCAGCTTAAGAGGGAGCAGGGGCATCTCTGGCTACACCTTC.

V usage is TRBV28 and J usage is TRBJ1-1; D is uncertain. The CDR3 totals 12 residues. Germline CDR1 reads MDHEN; CDR2 reads SYDVKM. Trimming removed 10 bases at V and 2 bases at J, with 11 bases between. CDR3 protein: CANRSSNTEAFF. As DNA, the CDR3 is TGTGCCAACCGGTCGAGCAACACTGAAGCTTTCTTT.

This clone was seen a single time. This chain connects TRBV23-1 to TRBJ2-7; 7 nucleotides line up with TRBD1. TRBV23-1 is an ORF for which the function is uncertain. V lost 1 base to trimming and J lost 7 bases; unmatched junction nucleotides: 13. The CDR3 consists of 16 residues. The DNA for the CDR3 is TGCGCCAGCAGTCAATATTTGGCAGGGGGAAGGGGAGAGCAGTACTTC. Translated, it gives CASSQYLAGGRGEQYF.

This clone was picked up one time. The chain is built from TRBV7-9 and TRBJ2-1; TRBD2 matches at 7 bases. The ends lost 1 base at V and 7 bases at J; junction bases unmatched: 4. Germline V gene data show CDR1 as SEHNR and CDR2 as FQNEAQ (reference sequence). The CDR3 length is 14 residues. CDR3 nucleotides: TGTGCCAGCAGCTTAGGGCTAGCGGTTAATGAGCAGTTCTTC. This translates into CASSLGLAVNEQFF.

This clone was picked up a small number of times. V and J are TRBV12-3 or TRBV12-4 and TRBJ2-1; D assignment may be TRBD1 or TRBD2 (6 bases each). Deletions cut 7 bases from V and 5 bases from J, with 9 bases between. This CDR3 has 12 amino acids. CDR3 loop: CASMRGDNEQFF. The CDR3 DNA reads as TGTGCCAGCATGAGGGGGGACAATGAGCAGTTCTTC.

The CDR3 region has the DNA TGTGCCAGCAACCATGGGACTAGCGGGGTCACAGATACGCAGTATTTT. Translating gives CASNHGTSGVTDTQYF. The chain joins TRBV6-6 to TRBJ2-3; 13 bases match TRBD2. Germline trimming cut 7 bases from V and 2 bases from J; bases unmatched to any gene: 6. Germline CDR1 reads MNHNY; CDR2 reads SVGAGI (reference sequence). The CDR3 consists of 16 residues.

V and J are TRBV3-1 (or the pseudogene TRBV3-2) and TRBJ1-1; D ambiguous. Germline loops: CDR1 LGHDT, CDR2 YNNKEL (reference sequence). The CDR3 sequence is 14 residues long. Trimming took off 0 bases at V and 2 bases at J, with 7 bases between the two ends. CDR3 coding DNA: TGTGCCAGCAGCCAAGAGGCCGTTAACACTGAAGCTTTCTTT. This translates into CASSQEAVNTEAFF.

The genes are TRBV6-6 and TRBJ1-1; D is uncertain. Germline values: CDR1 MNHNY, CDR2 SVGAGI (reference sequence). Trimming cost V 8 bases and J 2 bases, with 15 bases left between them. The CDR3 is made up of 14 amino acids. The CDR3 nucleotides are TGTGCCAGCCTGGGGTTTCTGGCAAACACTGAAGCTTTCTTT. It encodes CASLGFLANTEAFF.

This clone was found a few times. The identical CDR3 is also encoded by other nucleotide sequences in the sample. The CDR3 DNA reads as TGTGCCAGCAGTCTCGGGGCGTCCAGCACAGATACGCAGTATTTT. It translates to CASSLGASSTDTQYF. The rearrangement uses TRBV9 and TRBJ2-3, with D perhaps given as TRBD1 or TRBD2 (5 bases each). The germline CDR1 and CDR2 sequences are SGDLS and YYNGEE. V was clipped by 5 bases and J by 0 bases, with 13 bases between them. This CDR3 spans 15 amino acids.

This clone showed up just a few times. The CDR3 sequence: CASSDSGKGTDTQYF. The CDR3 DNA sequence: TGTGCCAGCAGTGACTCCGGGAAGGGCACAGATACGCAGTATTTT. The chain carries TRBV6-4 and TRBJ2-3; TRBD2 is a possible D gene (5 bases). The germline V gene has CDR1 MRHNA and CDR2 SNTAGT. This CDR3 region has 15 residues. V lost 0 bases and J lost 1, with 8 bases in between.

The V call is TRBV5-6, the J call TRBJ2-5; D gene uncertain. The length of the CDR3 is 16 residues. V was cut by 0 bases and J by 2 bases, with 14 bases left in between. Germline V gene sequence: CDR1 SGHDT, CDR2 YYEEEE. CDR3 nucleotide sequence: TGTGCCAGCAGCTTGGCCTTTCTGGTCTATCAAGAGACCCAGTACTTC. Translation gives CASSLAFLVYQETQYF.